These 31 T cell receptor beta chains originate from one sample sequenced in a study of control samples from healthy donors and cancer patients. Generated by immunoSEQ multiplex PCR, the TCRdb table keeps only in-frame clones and is missing some. The sample includes 130,000 or so clones, 92% of them seen just once. The sample consisted of blood. The source of these receptors is a woman in her 50s in good health.

This rearrangement joins TRBV5-1 to TRBJ1-2; no firm D call. Germline V gene sequence: CDR1 SGHRS, CDR2 YFSETQ. Trimming shortened V by 0 bases and J by 0 bases, and 9 bases separated the two germline ends. The CDR3 extends over 15 amino acids. CDR3 coding DNA: TGCGCCAGCAGCTTGGAAGGCGGTCCTAACTATGGCTACACCTTC. It is translated as CASSLEGGPNYGYTF.

This clone appeared a few times. The chain links TRBV2 to TRBJ2-4; 9 bases map to TRBD1. V lost 5 bases and J lost 2; bases outside the gene matches: 7. CDR1 and CDR2 from the germline V gene are SNHLY and FYNNEI. This CDR3 is 16 amino acids long. CDR3 DNA sequence: TGTGCCAGCAGTAATACAGGGGGCGCGTCCAAAAACATTCAGTACTTC. Encoded protein: CASSNTGGASKNIQYF.

The chain carries TRBV6-5 and TRBJ1-2; tentatively, D is TRBD1 (5 bases). The CDR3 is made up of 14 amino acids. The germline V gene has CDR1 MNHEY and CDR2 SVGAGI. The V and J ends lost 6 bases and 3 bases respectively, with 14 bases between them. The CDR3 sequence: CASSRTGPHYGYTF. The CDR3 bases are TGTGCCAGCAGCCGTACAGGTCCCCACTATGGCTACACCTTC.

V usage is TRBV7-8 and J usage is TRBJ2-7; perhaps TRBD1 as D (6 bases). The ends were cut back, 5 bases at V and 0 bases at J, with 17 bases in the middle. Germline V gene data show CDR1 as SGHVS and CDR2 as FQNEAQ. The CDR3 contains 16 residues. The CDR3 bases are TGTGCCAGCAGCAGAACAGGGCACTCGAGCTCCTACGAGCAGTACTTC. Encoded protein: CASSRTGHSSSYEQYF.

This clone occurred once. The rearrangement joins TRBV6-5 to TRBJ1-2; a possible D gene is TRBD1 (5 bases). Germline CDR1 reads MNHEY; CDR2 reads SVGAGI. There are 14 residues in the CDR3. V was shortened by 0 bases and J by 2 bases, with 7 bases between the two germline ends. The CDR3 is CASSYSSGNYGYTF. The CDR3 DNA reads TGTGCCAGCAGTTACTCTTCAGGGAACTATGGCTACACCTTC.

V usage is TRBV4-2 and J usage is TRBJ2-3; tentative D call: TRBD2 (6 bases). The CDR3 has 15 amino acids. The ends were cut back, 4 bases at V and 4 bases at J, with 15 bases in the middle. Germline V lookup: CDR1 LGHNA, CDR2 YNFKEQ. As DNA, the CDR3 is TGTGCCAGCAGCCTGTTAGCGGAAGCCGCAGATACGCAGTATTTT. Its translation is CASSLLAEAADTQYF.

The rearrangement joins TRBV11-3 to TRBJ2-1, with 8 positions matching TRBD1. The CDR3 is 13 amino acids. Germline V gene data show CDR1 as SGHNT and CDR2 as YENEEA. V dropped 4 bases and J dropped 10; count of bases not matched to a gene: 6. CDR3 in amino acids: CASSSMNRGEQFF. The CDR3 nucleotides are TGTGCCAGCAGCTCCATGAACAGGGGGGAGCAGTTCTTC.

The J gene is TRBJ2-3, the V gene TRBV19; D perhaps matches TRBD2 (7 bases). This CDR3 spans 14 amino acids. V was cut by 3 bases and J by 8 bases, with 15 bases left in between. Germline V gene lookup returns CDR1 LNHDA and CDR2 SQIVND (reference sequence). Here the CDR3 DNA reads TGTGCCAGTAGTATGAGGGGGGGCGAGGGTACGCAGTATTTT. It yields the protein CASSMRGGEGTQYF.

The V and J genes are TRBV19 and TRBJ1-1; D not certain. Germline values: CDR1 LNHDA, CDR2 SQIVND (reference sequence). Trimming pared 6 bases from V and 6 bases from J, leaving 14 bases between. This CDR3 comprises 13 residues. The CDR3 reads CASSRFLGSEAFF. CDR3 nucleotide sequence: TGTGCCAGTAGCAGGTTCCTGGGGTCTGAAGCTTTCTTT.

V usage is TRBV6-5 and J usage is TRBJ2-7, with D perhaps matching TRBD2 (6 bases). V shed 6 bases and J shed 1 base, with 13 bases lying between them. Germline V gene data show CDR1 as MNHEY and CDR2 as SVGAGI. The CDR3 has 14 residues. DNA for the CDR3: TGTGCCAGCAGGGGACTCCGAGGGTCCTACGAGCAGTACTTC. Protein: CASRGLRGSYEQYF.

The V and J genes are TRBV30 and TRBJ1-6; no clear D gene. The germline V gene encodes CDR1 GTSNPN and CDR2 SVGIG (reference sequence). CDR3 length equals 13 residues. The V end lost 0 bases, the J end lost 9 bases, and 9 bases lay between the germline ends. The CDR3 DNA is TGTGCCTGGAGTGTACCGGGTGTTTCACCCCTCCACTTT. Encoded protein: CAWSVPGVSPLHF.

The rearrangement uses TRBV6-2 or TRBV6-3 and TRBJ1-5, with D possibly TRBD1 on 5 matching bases. CDR1 is MNHEY and CDR2 is SVGEGT in the germline V gene. The CDR3 consists of 16 residues. V was clipped by 1 base and J by 2 bases, with 12 bases between them. CDR3 sequence reads: CASSYWQGRGNQPQHF. DNA for the CDR3: TGTGCCAGCAGTTACTGGCAGGGAAGGGGCAATCAGCCCCAGCATTTT.

The chain's CDR3 is CASRRGTSLETQYF. The CDR3 DNA reads as TGTGCCAGCAGACGGGGGACTAGCCTTGAGACCCAGTACTTC. The chain links TRBV2 to TRBJ2-5, with 9 bases that match TRBD2. Germline values: CDR1 SNHLY, CDR2 FYNNEI. This CDR3 is built from 14 residues. Trimming cost V 6 bases and J 5 bases; bases outside gene matches: 7.

Regarding this clone: No DNA is shown, since the ends of the CDR3 on it are uncertain; the CDR3 is the one TCRdb lists. CDR3 region: CASSIADRGVILAQHF. This chain connects TRBV19 to TRBJ1-5; the table's D call, TRBD1, has no DNA check behind it. With termini counted, the CDR3 has 16 amino acids. In germline, CDR1 is LNHDA, CDR2 SQIVND (reference sequence).

The chain has TRBV6-2 or TRBV6-3 and TRBJ1-1, with a tentative D call TRBD1 (6 bases). The V gene lost 0 bases and the J gene lost 1 base, with 6 bases spanning the gap. Germline V gives CDR1 MNHEY, CDR2 SVGEGT. The CDR3 extends over 14 amino acids. The CDR3: CASSYSQGNTEAFF. DNA of the CDR3: TGTGCCAGCAGTTACTCACAGGGGAACACTGAAGCTTTCTTT.

The chain joins TRBV2 to TRBJ2-1; 10 bases line up with TRBD1. Losses at the gene ends were 1 base for V and 5 bases for J; bases not matched to a gene: 8. Germline V gene lookup returns CDR1 SNHLY and CDR2 FYNNEI. The CDR3 runs to 17 residues. The CDR3 loop is CASSEGGWGTGDNEQFF. CDR3 nucleotides: TGTGCCAGCAGTGAAGGGGGGTGGGGGACAGGGGACAATGAGCAGTTCTTC.

The chain employs TRBV3-1 (or the pseudogene TRBV3-2) and TRBJ2-3; TRBD2 matches at 7 bases. With V trimmed by 4 bases and J by 6 bases, 10 bases remained unmatched. Germline V gene lookup returns CDR1 LGHDT and CDR2 YNNKEL (reference sequence). The CDR3 contains 15 residues. DNA for the CDR3: TGTGCCAGCAGCCTTGGTGCGGGAGCCTCCGATACGCAGTATTTT. This gives the protein CASSLGAGASDTQYF.

V gene TRBV29-1 combines with J gene TRBJ1-1; 7 bases map to TRBD1. Per the germline V gene, CDR1 is SQVTM and CDR2 is ANQGSEA. V shed 6 bases and J 4 bases; nucleotides not matched to a gene: 8. The CDR3 has 13 amino acids. DNA for the CDR3: TGCAGCGTGGACCGGGCAGGGGGCACTGAAGCTTTCTTT. Translated: CSVDRAGGTEAFF.

This clone was recorded once. The V gene is TRBV18, the J gene TRBJ2-3; D possibly matches TRBD1 or TRBD2 (7 bases each). The V gene lost 8 bases and the J gene lost 9 bases, with 15 bases spanning the gap. Germline CDR1 reads KGHSH; CDR2 reads LQKENI. This CDR3 has 12 residues. The CDR3 nucleotides are TGTGCCAGCGCCCAGCAGGGGGGGACGCAGTATTTT. Its translation: CASAQQGGTQYF. Full variable domain (rest looked up from reference TRBV18 and TRBJ2-3): NAGVMQNPRHLVRRRGQEARLRCSPMKGHSHVYWYRQLPEEGLKFMVYLQKENIIDESGMPKERFSAEFPKEGPSILRIQQVVRGDSAAYFCASAQQGGTQYFGPGTRLTVL.

V and J are TRBV6-6 and TRBJ1-1; D not certain. V gave up 1 base and J gave up 2 bases, with 8 bases separating them. The CDR3 is 14 residues long. Germline V gives CDR1 MNHNY, CDR2 SVGAGI (reference sequence). CDR3 protein: CASSYLERNTEAFF. The CDR3 nucleotides are TGTGCCAGCAGTTACTTAGAGCGCAACACTGAAGCTTTCTTT.

The rearrangement uses TRBV6-2 or TRBV6-3 and TRBJ1-6, with D possibly being TRBD1 (6 bases). Germline CDR1 is MNHEY and CDR2 is SVGEGT. Trimming shortened V by 2 bases and J by 8 bases, and 13 bases separated the two germline ends. This CDR3 is 15 amino acids long. CDR3 DNA: TGTGCCAGCAGTTACAGAACAGGGAGTCATTCACCCCTCCACTTT. Residues: CASSYRTGSHSPLHF.

The chain combines TRBV14 with TRBJ2-3, with 7 bases aligning to TRBD1. This CDR3 has 16 amino acids. CDR1 and CDR2 from the germline V gene are SGHDN and FVKESK. The J segment lost 3 bases and the V segment lost 2 bases, leaving 8 bases of the junction unmatched. The CDR3 bases are TGTGCCAGCAGCCAACCAGGGGGTCGGGTGACAGATACGCAGTATTTT. It specifies CASSQPGGRVTDTQYF.

Concerning this clone: This same CDR3 is encoded by further DNA sequences in the sample. The CDR3 DNA reads TGTGCCAGCAGTGGCGAGGTATCTACTAATGAAAAACTGTTTTTT. It encodes CASSGEVSTNEKLFF. The rearrangement joins TRBV2 to TRBJ1-4; no reliable D call. The V gene lost 4 bases and the J gene lost 2 bases, with 11 bases spanning the gap. Germline loops: CDR1 SNHLY, CDR2 FYNNEI. The CDR3 sequence is 15 residues long.

This clone occurred once. Other DNA sequences in the sample encode the same CDR3. The chain recombines TRBV5-1 with TRBJ2-1; D possibly corresponds to TRBD2 (7 bases). The CDR3 has 14 amino acids. Germline V gives CDR1 SGHRS, CDR2 YFSETQ. Trimming shortened V by 7 bases and J by 8 bases, and 19 bases separated the two germline ends. This CDR3 reads CASRLEGGGDEQFF. The CDR3 nucleotides are TGCGCCAGCCGGCTGGAGGGGGGGGGCGATGAGCAGTTCTTC.

V is TRBV10-3 and J is TRBJ2-7; 10 positions agree with TRBD1. There are 15 residues in the CDR3. V lost 4 bases to trimming and J lost 5 bases; unmatched junction nucleotides: 8. Germline values: CDR1 ENHRY, CDR2 SYGVKD. The CDR3 DNA reads as TGTGCCATCAGTGGACAGGGGGCGGCCAACGACGAGCAGTACTTC. This sequence encodes CAISGQGAANDEQYF.

On this clone itself: One end of the junction fails to match germline, which may point to a read error. The DNA for the CDR3 is TGTGCCAGCAGCGTAGGCCCAGAAAATGGGCAGTTCTTC. Its translation is CASSVGPENGQFF. The chain has TRBV9 and TRBJ2-1, with D hard to call. CDR1 and CDR2 (germline): SGDLS, YYNGEE. The CDR3 is 13 amino acids.

This chain joins TRBV3-1 (or the pseudogene TRBV3-2) and TRBJ1-1, with D perhaps matching TRBD1 (5 bases). The germline V gene has CDR1 LGHDT and CDR2 YNNKEL (reference sequence). CDR3 length equals 15 residues. V lost 3 bases and J lost 4, with 15 bases in between. The CDR3: CASSHSGRMGTEAFF. The CDR3, as DNA: TGTGCCAGCAGCCACTCAGGGAGAATGGGCACTGAAGCTTTCTTT.

The J gene is TRBJ2-3, the V gene TRBV6-5; 7 nucleotides align to TRBD1. Germline V gives CDR1 MNHEY, CDR2 SVGAGI. The CDR3 has 15 amino acids. Unmatched junction bases numbered 3, after V lost 0 bases and J lost 3 bases. This CDR3 reads CASSYSGGRTDTQYF. The CDR3 DNA reads TGTGCCAGCAGTTACTCAGGGGGCAGAACAGATACGCAGTATTTT.

The chain uses TRBV25-1 and TRBJ2-2; D is perhaps TRBD1 (5 bases). The CDR3 sequence is 15 residues long. Trimming cost V 8 bases and J 4 bases, with 17 bases left between them. CDR1 MGHDK and CDR2 SYGVNS come from the germline V gene. This CDR3 reads CASAPRGISTGELFF. The CDR3 nucleotides read TGTGCCAGCGCCCCAAGGGGCATTAGCACCGGGGAGCTGTTTTTT.

The J gene is TRBJ1-3, the V gene TRBV30; a possible D gene is TRBD1 (6 bases). CDR3 length: 15 amino acids. CDR1 and CDR2 from the germline V gene are GTSNPN and SVGIG (reference sequence). V was cut by 0 bases and J by 4 bases, with 13 bases left in between. CDR3 sequence reads: CAWSVSGGEGNTIYF. CDR3 DNA sequence: TGTGCCTGGAGTGTTTCGGGGGGCGAGGGAAACACCATATATTTT.

Note on this clone: At the DNA level, this CDR3 is encoded by other sequences in the same sample as well. V gene TRBV29-1 combines with J gene TRBJ2-7; D could derive from TRBD1 or TRBD2 (5 bases each). The CDR3 covers 14 residues. Between the trimmed V and J ends, which lost 6 bases and 1 base, there was a span of 16 bases. Germline CDR1 SQVTM, CDR2 ANQGSEA. The CDR3 DNA sequence: TGCAGCGTAGAGGGGACGGGTGAATCCTACGAGCAGTACTTC. As protein: CSVEGTGESYEQYF.